This T cell receptor beta chain was sequenced in a study of blood T cell repertoires in COVID-19 (TCRdb year 2020). A note on the overall study: Samples from collaborators originated in the United States, Italy and Spain and spanned both the acute and convalescent phases of COVID-19. The material from the prospective study consisted of cDNA or gDNA derived from T cells, B-cell-depleted T cells, or PBMCs. Deeply sampled blood TCRbeta repertoires from subjects exposed to, actively infected with, or recovered from COVID-19 were included in the dataset. The repertoires were made available in a free public database intended to serve as a resource for research on the immune response to SARS-CoV-2. Samples were obtained from the ongoing ImmuneRACE study (first 160 participants) and from about 1,300 subjects provided by 6 global collaborators. Nearly every sample came with metadata listing a de-identified subject ID, COVID-19 status, age in years and sex. Where HLA class I and class II types were available, the types were taken from metadata supplied by the sample provider, not from assay-based typing.

What the study reported, not specific to this receptor: How much clinical and demographic metadata was included differed by source and by participant, and the metadata was provided uncurated.

In regard to this clone: Its recognized antigen is unknown. It has no much larger one-base neighbor in the sample; base qualities were not kept.

V trim: 8 bases; J trim: 5 bases; unmatched bases: 20. CDR1 and CDR2 were assigned from the germline V gene as MDHEN and SYDVKM. Including cysteine and phenylalanine, the CDR3 has 17 amino acids. The entry retains the CDR3 DNA only, 51 bases that are in frame from base 1. In Seattle, one collaborating source enrolled patients while the infection was active and tracked those patients longitudinally over the course of disease. Whole blood was collected in K2EDTA tubes by collaborating institutions according to the institutions' own protocols. For TCRbeta analysis, collaborators shipped samples in one of three forms: frozen whole blood, isolated PBMCs, or DNA extracted from either of those sample types. The immunoSEQ Assay, a bias-controlled multiplex PCR, was used to amplify TCRbeta CDR3 regions from genomic DNA. In the authors' own workflow: The number of nucleated cells in each sample was estimated by amplification of reference gene primers within the assay. To quantify the absolute abundance of each unique TCRbeta CDR3 rearrangement, sequence reads were collapsed and filtered. For each sample, productive Simpson clonality was calculated by taking the square root of Simpson's diversity index across productive rearrangements. TCRdb's version of the immuneACCESS table is confined to in-frame rearrangements and falls short of the full clone set. An unresolved V gene accounts for under half of the shortfall where checked; the remainder is of unknown origin. Clone size and V and J calls were adopted from that table, with D and trimming inferred from the DNA. This sample has 350,000 or so clones in its table, and approximately 90% of those were observed once. The ten largest clones capture around 4% of the sample.

The source of this sequence is a woman between 55 and 75 years old with COVID-19, enrolled during active disease. Sequencing used peripheral blood. Recombination connected TRBV28 to TRBJ1-1; 7 central bases correspond to TRBD1. CDR3 reads: CASAGPGGFIPGTEAFF. The nucleotides read TGTGCCAGCGCCGGCCCAGGGGGGTTTATACCGGGTACTGAAGCTTTCTTT.